The 8 T cell receptor beta chains listed next were all sequenced from one sample in a study of T cells after yellow fever vaccination. TCRdb itself ran the 5' RACE reads through MiXCR, one entry per CDR3 protein. The sample has roughly 15,000 distinct CDR3 sequences; 4% are singletons. The source material was PBMCs, either bulk or a sorted T-cell subset (CD4+, CD8+, memory, or dextramer-sorted; not recorded which), sampled 15 days after the yellow fever booster vaccination. These TCRs come from a young man who received the YFV17D yellow fever vaccine.

By frequency in the sample, this clonotype is medium-sized. V and J are TRBV5-1 and TRBJ2-7; maybe TRBD1 (5 bases). Trimming shortened V by 3 bases and J by 5 bases, and 12 bases separated the two germline ends. This CDR3 contains 13 residues. CDR1 and CDR2 (germline): SGHRS, YFSETQ. The CDR3: CASSSGGRDEQYF. The CDR3 nucleotides read TGCGCCAGCAGCTCGGGTGGCAGGGACGAGCAGTACTTC.

In this sample, this clonotype turned up many times. V usage is TRBV5-1 and J usage is TRBJ1-2; tentatively, D is TRBD1 (5 bases). This CDR3 region has 16 residues. Per germline, CDR1 SGHRS and CDR2 YFSETQ. V lost 0 bases, J lost 12 bases, and 24 bases lay in between. This CDR3 reads CASSLVGEPGLPGNTF. CDR3 DNA sequence: TGCGCCAGCAGCTTGGTAGGGGAACCAGGCCTTCCCGGAAACACCTTC.

This clonotype was counted many times. The chain recombines TRBV20-1 with TRBJ2-1; TRBD2 matches 16 bases. The CDR3 extends over 14 amino acids. Per germline, CDR1 DFQATT and CDR2 SNEGSKA (reference sequence). The junction had 3 bases not matched to a gene; V was cut back by 5 bases and J by 8 bases. In DNA, the CDR3 is TGCAGTGCTCTCGGGACTAGCGGGAGGGATGAGCAGTTCTTC. This sequence encodes CSALGTSGRDEQFF.

This clonotype was observed at least ten times. The chain carries TRBV5-1 and TRBJ1-2, with unresolved D. The ends were cut back, 4 bases at V and 8 bases at J, with 15 bases in the middle. The V gene's germline CDR1 is SGHRS and CDR2 YFSETQ. CDR3 length equals 13 residues. In DNA, the CDR3 is TGCGCCAGCAGCCCCCGTGAGGGATACGGCTACACCTTC. This translates into CASSPREGYGYTF.

This clonotype was counted at least ten times. The rearrangement links TRBV6-5 to TRBJ2-1; the match to TRBD2 covers 7 bases. In germline, CDR1 is MNHEY, CDR2 SVGAGI. The CDR3 length is 16 residues. With V trimmed by 0 bases and J by 6 bases, 8 bases remained unmatched. The CDR3 bases are TGTGCCAGCAGTTACTCCCCTAGCGGAAGGATCAATGAGCAGTTCTTC. It encodes CASSYSPSGRINEQFF.

Many counts were recorded for this clonotype. The chain employs TRBV4-2 and TRBJ1-3, with D perhaps matching TRBD1 (5 bases). Germline CDR1 LGHNA, CDR2 YNFKEQ. Trimming pared 0 bases from V and 2 bases from J, leaving 8 bases between. CDR3 length: 15 amino acids. CDR3 DNA: TGTGCCAGCAGCCAAGAGACGACAGCTGGAAACACCATATATTTT. Translating gives CASSQETTAGNTIYF.

This clonotype was counted only a few times. The V and J genes are TRBV5-4 and TRBJ2-3; D remains unclear. CDR1 SGHNT and CDR2 YYREEE come from the germline V gene (reference sequence). This CDR3 has 12 residues. V was pared by 2 bases and J by 5 bases, with 6 bases between. The CDR3 sequence: CASSFGGDTQYF. The CDR3 DNA is TGTGCCAGCAGCTTCGGTGGAGATACGCAGTATTTT.

The V and J genes are TRBV10-2 and TRBJ1-6; 9 bases agree with TRBD1. Germline V gene sequence: CDR1 WSHSY, CDR2 SAAADI. CDR3 length: 15 amino acids. V lost 2 bases to trimming and J lost 10 bases; unmatched junction nucleotides: 6. CDR3 loop: CASSERRDRASPLHF. Written as DNA, the CDR3 is TGCGCCAGCAGTGAGCGCCGGGACAGGGCATCACCCCTCCACTTT.